The 17 T cell receptor beta chains given below trace back to one sample, sequenced in a study of molecular identifiers for immune sequencing clone quantification (dated by TCRdb to 2016 to 2018). Preparation of the library involved PCR. Sequencing was carried out with an Illumina HiSeq 4000. The public sequencing data were trimmed at Q25 with fastp and processed into clonotypes with MiXCR by TCRdb, which kept only in-frame beta chains. Rows with one shared CDR3 protein collapse into an entry with the most common genes and DNA. For this sample there are around 480,000 distinct CDR3 sequences; around 21% appear just once. In total, the top ten clones hold 0.65% to 0.95% of the sample. Sequenced: naive CD8+ T cells from blood, with Jurkat cell RNA spiked in. The cell subset or site label, read with the paper, signifies: FACS-sorted CD8+CD4-CCR7+CD45RA+ naive T cells. These receptor sequences come from a human donor in good health. Some libraries in this study had Jurkat cell RNA spiked in.

At least ten counts were recorded for this clonotype. The gene calls are TRBV7-9 and TRBJ1-5, with 8 positions matching TRBD1. CDR3 length: 14 residues. From germline, CDR1 is SEHNR and CDR2 FQNEAQ (reference sequence). V was clipped by 2 bases and J by 5 bases; unmatched bases: 2. Here the CDR3 reads CASSLQGADQPQHF. The CDR3, as DNA: TGTGCCAGCAGCTTACAGGGGGCCGATCAGCCCCAGCATTTT.

This clonotype has a handful of counts. J is TRBJ2-1 and V is TRBV6-5; possible D gene TRBD1, 5 bases. Germline assignment: CDR1 MNHEY and CDR2 SVGAGI. The CDR3 consists of 15 residues. V lost 2 bases, J lost 7 bases, and 15 bases lay in between. The CDR3 protein is CASSYGDKGWNEQFF. CDR3 sequence (DNA): TGTGCCAGCAGTTACGGGGATAAGGGGTGGAATGAGCAGTTCTTC.

This clonotype was counted at least ten times. The J gene is TRBJ2-7, the V gene TRBV29-1; perhaps TRBD1 as D (6 bases). This CDR3 has 14 amino acids. Trimming removed 2 bases from V and 1 base from J, with 12 bases in between. Germline CDR1 SQVTM, CDR2 ANQGSEA. The CDR3 region has the DNA TGCAGCGTTGAATCGACAGGTGCGTCCTACGAGCAGTACTTC. It specifies CSVESTGASYEQYF.

This clonotype was recorded a few times. The chain carries TRBV2 and TRBJ1-1; D is perhaps TRBD1 (5 bases). V gave up 6 bases and J gave up 0 bases, with 11 bases separating them. Looked up from germline, CDR1 is SNHLY and CDR2 is FYNNEI. CDR3 length: 14 amino acids. In DNA form, the CDR3 reads TGTGCCAGCAGCCGGGACCCCATGAACACTGAAGCTTTCTTT. Protein: CASSRDPMNTEAFF.

To note about this clonotype: A much larger clone lies one base from this, so it may be a read error. The chain employs TRBV29-1 and TRBJ2-7, with D perhaps being TRBD1 or TRBD2 (5 bases each). CDR3 size: 14 residues. From germline, CDR1 is SQVTM and CDR2 ANQGSEA. CDR3 in amino acids: CSVEGVGIDYEQHF. CDR3 nucleotide sequence: TGCAGCGTTGAGGGGGTCGGTATCGACTACGAGCAGCACTTC.

This clonotype was recorded at least ten times. The chain joins TRBV5-1 to TRBJ2-5, with D maybe TRBD2 (6 bases). The CDR3 runs 14 residues. V dropped 4 bases and J dropped 4 bases, with 14 bases sitting between them. From germline, CDR1 is SGHRS and CDR2 YFSETQ. The CDR3 is CASSPNPSVETQYF. The CDR3, as DNA: TGCGCCAGCAGCCCAAATCCTAGCGTAGAGACCCAGTACTTC. Using reference TRBV5-1 and TRBJ2-5 for the parts outside the CDR3, the full variable domain is KAGVTQTPRYLIKTRGQQVTLSCSPISGHRSVSWYQQTPGQGLQFLFEYFSETQRNKGNFPGRFSGRQFSNSRSEMNVSTLELGDSALYLCASSPNPSVETQYFGPGTRLLVL.

On this clonotype itself: This may be a read error, as it is one base from a much larger clone. The genes are TRBV28 and TRBJ1-5; no clear D gene. The CDR3 runs 14 residues. Germline lookup yields CDR1 MDHEN and CDR2 SYDVKM. The CDR3 is CAGSFRGGRQPQHF. CDR3 in DNA: TGTGCCGGCAGTTTCCGTGGAGGGCGCCAGCCCCAGCATTTT.

The J gene is TRBJ1-1, the V gene TRBV12-3 or TRBV12-4; 7 bases agree with TRBD1. This CDR3 has 15 residues. Trimming cost V 5 bases and J 1 base; bases outside gene matches: 7. As DNA, the CDR3 is TGTGCCAGCAGTAGTTCGGGACAGAGGAACACTGAAGCTTTCTTT. It specifies CASSSSGQRNTEAFF.

The table lists this clonotype with a few counts. The chain has TRBV20-1 and TRBJ1-5, with 9 bases aligning to TRBD1. The CDR3 has 16 residues. The V and J ends lost 3 bases and 0 bases, in that order; junction bases with no gene match: 6. Germline V gene data show CDR1 as DFQATT and CDR2 as SNEGSKA (reference sequence). The CDR3 sequence is CSASIGTGISNQPQHF. The CDR3 DNA reads TGCAGTGCTAGTATCGGGACAGGGATTAGCAATCAGCCCCAGCATTTT.

This clonotype has just a few counts. J is TRBJ1-5 and V is TRBV11-2, with 11 bases aligning to TRBD1. CDR1 is SGHAT and CDR2 is FQNNGV in the germline V gene. V lost 4 bases and J lost 6; bases outside the gene matches: 5. The CDR3 spans 15 residues. The CDR3 reads CASSYGQGAGQPQHF. The DNA of the CDR3 is TGTGCCAGCAGCTATGGACAGGGGGCAGGTCAGCCCCAGCATTTT.

As for this clonotype: A read error may produce the germline difference seen at one junction end. The V call is TRBV19, the J call TRBJ1-5, with 7 nucleotides matching TRBD1. CDR1 and CDR2 (germline): LNHDA, SQIVND (reference sequence). The CDR3 loop spans 15 amino acids. Written as DNA, the CDR3 is TGTGTCAGTAGTATAGGACAGGTAATCAATCAGCCCCAGCATTTT. This sequence encodes CVSSIGQVINQPQHF.

The table lists this clonotype with many counts. The J gene is TRBJ2-5, the V gene TRBV4-1; D possibly matches TRBD1 or TRBD2 (5 bases each). The germline gives CDR1 MGHRA, CDR2 YSYEKL. Trimming removed 2 bases at V and 4 bases at J, with 14 bases between. The CDR3 sequence is 15 residues long. The CDR3 bases are TGCGCCAGCAGCCAAACCTCAGGGACCCGAGAGACCCAGTACTTC. Amino acid sequence: CASSQTSGTRETQYF.

This clonotype appeared a few times. The CDR3 loop reads CASSIAEGIEAFF. As DNA, the CDR3 is TGTGCCAGTAGTATCGCCGAGGGCATTGAAGCTTTCTTT. The chain carries TRBV19 and TRBJ1-1; unclear D gene. The CDR3 extends over 13 amino acids. Germline CDR1 is LNHDA and CDR2 is SQIVND (reference sequence). Trimming took 3 bases from V and 7 from J, leaving 12 bases between them.

On this clonotype: This clone may be a read error of a much larger clone one base away. The rearrangement joins TRBV29-1 to TRBJ2-3, with TRBD2 as a possible D gene (6 bases). Germline V CDR1 and CDR2: SQVTM, ANQGSEA. The CDR3 runs to 14 residues. As DNA, the CDR3 is TGCAGCGGTCTTGGCGGGATCCACACAGATACGCGGTATTTT. It yields the protein CSGLGGIHTDTRYF.

This chain uses TRBV11-3 with TRBJ2-7; D gene uncertain. Deletions cut 0 bases from V and 0 bases from J, with 9 bases between. There are 15 residues in the CDR3. The V gene's germline CDR1 is SGHNT and CDR2 YENEEA. The CDR3, as DNA: TGTGCCAGCAGCTTAGATTCAGGCAGCTCCTACGAGCAGTACTTC. Translated, it gives CASSLDSGSSYEQYF.

With respect to this clonotype: Lacking the conserved final phenylalanine or tryptophan, this CDR3 likely reflects a read error. The DNA is omitted, as the CDR3 cannot be located on it reliably, and the CDR3 follows TCRdb's listing. V and J are TRBV21-1 and TRBJ2-3; the tabulated D call, TRBD1, remains unverified against the DNA. TRBV21-1 is assigned pseudogene status. The CDR3 totals 18 residues, both ends included. CDR3 loop: CASSKRGRGQVSTDTQYS.

This clonotype appeared many times. V and J are TRBV24-1 and TRBJ1-1; unclear D gene. V gave up 3 bases and J gave up 1 base, with 8 bases separating them. The CDR3 spans 14 residues. Looked up from germline, CDR1 is KGHDR and CDR2 is SFDVKD. CDR3 in amino acids: CATSDPPQNTEAFF. The CDR3 nucleotides are TGTGCCACCAGTGATCCCCCGCAGAACACTGAAGCTTTCTTT.